These T cell receptor beta chains were read from a single sample in a study of naive and memory T cell subsets. Each CDR3 protein is one row after TCRdb ran MiXCR on the 5' RACE reads. This sample has about 20,000 distinct CDR3 sequences, with about 4.4% found just once. The receptors originated from a male donor in good health. The CDR3 runs from the conserved cysteine through the conserved F or W. D genes are given only for firm matches. Size is stated as once, few, many or a size class.

>many|TRBV27|-|TRBJ1-1
CASSFTTPLNTEAFF
TGTGCCAGCAGTTTTACGACCCCCCTGAACACTGAAGCTTTCTTT
>many|TRBV18|-|TRBJ2-1
CASSPLSPRPDYNEQFF
TGTGCCAGCTCACCACTTTCCCCTCGACCGGACTACAATGAGCAGTTCTTC
>many|TRBV20-1|-|TRBJ2-7
CSVDLSGEGSSYEQYF
TGCAGTGTTGATTTATCAGGGGAGGGAAGTTCCTACGAGCAGTACTTC
>many|TRBV5-1|-|TRBJ2-7
CASSLSPGETYEQYF
TGCGCCAGCAGCTTGTCGCCGGGTGAGACCTACGAGCAGTACTTC
>many|TRBV28|-|TRBJ1-2
CASSLGGGNYGYTF
TGTGCCAGCAGTTTAGGGGGGGGGAACTATGGCTACACCTTC
>medium-sized|TRBV6-2/TRBV6-3|-|TRBJ2-4
CASRTIAKNIQYF
TGTGCCAGCAGAACCATAGCCAAAAACATTCAGTACTTC
>many|TRBV19|-|TRBJ2-5
CASSASSTGGEETQYF
TGTGCCAGTAGTGCCTCTTCAACCGGAGGCGAGGAGACCCAGTACTTC
>many|TRBV10-1|TRBD2|TRBJ2-1
CASSLSGMVYNEQFF
TGCGCCAGCAGTCTAAGCGGGATGGTCTACAATGAGCAGTTCTTC
>few|TRBV28|TRBD2|TRBJ2-7
CASSLWLAGGPGEQYF
TGTGCCAGCAGTTTATGGCTAGCGGGAGGGCCCGGCGAGCAGTACTTC
>many|TRBV29-1|-|TRBJ1-6
CSVSRSYNSPLHF
TGCAGCGTTTCGAGGTCTTATAATTCACCCCTCCACTTT
>many|TRBV12-3/TRBV12-4|-|TRBJ2-2
CASSFFGGAGELFF
TGTGCCAGCAGTTTTTTCGGCGGGGCCGGGGAGCTGTTTTTT
>many|TRBV28|-|TRBJ2-4
CASSSGLQNIQYF
TGTGCCAGCAGTTCGGGACTCCAAAACATTCAGTACTTC
>few|TRBV12-3/TRBV12-4|-|TRBJ2-1
CASDVGTKYNEQFF
TGTGCCAGCGATGTGGGGACAAAATACAATGAGCAGTTCTTC
>many|TRBV9|-|TRBJ2-3
CASSQGGHADTQYF
TGTGCCAGCAGCCAAGGGGGGCACGCAGATACGCAGTATTTT
>many|TRBV5-5|-|TRBJ1-1
CASSFTGTGTEAFF
TGTGCCAGCAGCTTCACAGGGACTGGGACTGAAGCTTTCTTT
>many|TRBV7-3|TRBD1|TRBJ2-7
CASSPSSGGWDEQYF
TGTGCCAGCAGCCCTAGTTCAGGGGGCTGGGACGAGCAGTACTTC
>many|TRBV2|-|TRBJ1-6
CASMRQPTGGFHF
TGTGCCAGCATGAGACAGCCGACGGGTGGCTTCCACTTT
>medium-sized|TRBV20-1|-|TRBJ1-2
CRAGTATYGYTF
TGCAGGGCAGGGACGGCAACTTATGGCTACACCTTC
>many|TRBV5-1|-|TRBJ2-6
CASSLSPSGANVLTF
TGCGCCAGCAGCTTGTCGCCCTCTGGGGCCAACGTCCTGACTTTC
>medium-sized|TRBV6-6|TRBD1|TRBJ1-4
CASSLPGQGAREKLFF
TGTGCCAGCAGTTTACCGGGACAGGGGGCGCGTGAAAAACTGTTTTTT
>many|TRBV6-6|TRBD1|TRBJ2-6
CASSYPGQASGANVLTF
TGTGCCAGCAGTTACCCAGGACAGGCCTCTGGGGCCAACGTCCTGACTTTC
>many|TRBV5-1|TRBD2|TRBJ2-3
CASHGRSGSSTDTQYF
TGCGCCAGCCACGGACGTAGCGGGAGTAGCACAGATACGCAGTATTTT
>many|TRBV28|-|TRBJ2-7
CASSLGDTFYEQYF
TGTGCCAGCAGTTTAGGGGATACGTTCTACGAGCAGTACTTC
>many|TRBV5-6|TRBD1|TRBJ2-1
CASSGDRQGVGYEQFF
TGTGCCAGCAGCGGAGATAGACAGGGGGTAGGCTATGAGCAGTTCTTC